This T cell receptor beta chain derives from a study of blood T cell repertoires in COVID-19. Whole-study context: Spain, Italy and the United States supplied samples that represented acute and convalescent COVID-19. In each case, the material was cDNA or gDNA derived from T cells, B-cell-depleted T cells, or PBMCs.

CDR3 length: 15 amino acids. J gave up 7 bases and V 0 bases, and 5 bases lay outside the gene matches. In germline, CDR1 is ENHRY, CDR2 SYGVKD. In the original analysis: From reference gene primer amplification, estimates of nucleated cell counts were derived. Measured with immunoSEQ multiplex PCR; TCRdb has only the in-frame clones, and not every one. Clonal size and the V and J genes are those of that table, whereas D and trimming came from the DNA. The data contain 410,000 or so clones, about nine tenths of them singletons. V gene TRBV10-3 combines with J gene TRBJ1-5; 8 nucleotides match TRBD1. This TCR was sampled from a woman between 25 and 40 years old with active or convalescent COVID-19. Sequences were obtained from peripheral blood. CDR3 loop: CAISESQGVGQPQHF. CDR3 nucleotides: TGTGCCATCAGTGAGTCACAGGGGGTAGGCCAGCCCCAGCATTTT.